This TCR beta chain appears in the sequencing data of a study of CD8 T cells in Susac syndrome. The CDR3 has 14 amino acids. Germline lookup yields CDR1 GTSNPN and CDR2 SVGIG (reference sequence). V shed 5 bases and J 4 bases; nucleotides not matched to a gene: 8. Healthy donors served as the controls. They were matched for age and sex. Purification of the CD8+ and CD4+ T cells relied on negative isolation, and TEMRA cells underwent FACS enrichment. Roughly 0.45 to 1 ug RNA was reverse transcribed with random hexamers. TCR beta CDR3 was amplified by immunoSEQ multiplex PCR. This amplification extended across 54 Vbeta and 13 Jbeta segments. TCRdb redid the calling of the immunoSEQ multiplex PCR reads with MiXCR, one entry per CDR3 protein. The sample yields some 90,000 distinct CDR3 sequences, about 93% seen once.

The sequenced sample consisted of CD8+ T cells from PBMCs. This sequence joins TRBV30 and TRBJ1-2; 9 bases align to TRBD1. This sequence originates from a human donor in good health. CDR3 nucleotide sequence: TGTGCCTGGTTCGGACAGGGGTCCTCCTATGGCTACACCTTC. As protein: CAWFGQGSSYGYTF.